The present TCR beta chain was sequenced within a study of blood T cell repertoires in COVID-19 (dated by TCRdb to 2018 to 2021). Study-wide context: The collaborator samples originated in the United States, Italy and Spain and spanned the acute and convalescent phases of COVID-19. The prospective study material was composed of cDNA or gDNA derived from T cells, B-cell-depleted T cells, or PBMCs. The dataset comprised deeply sampled blood TCRbeta repertoires from subjects exposed to, actively infected with, or recovered from COVID-19. The repertoires were made available in a free public database intended to serve as a resource for research on the immune response to SARS-CoV-2. The samples were drawn from two sources: the first 160 participants of the ongoing ImmuneRACE study, and 1,254 subjects contributed by 6 global collaborators. The sample metadata nearly always contained a de-identified subject ID, COVID-19 status, age in years and sex. Where available, HLA class I and class II types were taken from metadata supplied by the sample provider and were not determined by assay-based typing. Here is what the overall study found, with its caveats: The amount of clinical and demographic metadata varied by source and participant and was provided uncurated.

CDR1 MNHEY and CDR2 SVGAGI were looked up in the germline V gene. Compared with germline, V lacks 5 bases and J lacks 8 bases; bases without a gene match: 11. The CDR3 covers 15 residues, taking in both the cysteine and the phenylalanine. The only DNA kept is the CDR3, 45 bases in frame from the first base. The immunoSEQ Assay, a bias-controlled multiplex PCR, was used to amplify TCRbeta CDR3 regions from genomic DNA. The authors processed their data as follows. Nucleated cell counts per sample were estimated from amplification of reference gene primers within the assay. To quantify the absolute abundance of each unique TCRbeta CDR3 rearrangement, sequence reads were collapsed and filtered. For each sample, productive Simpson clonality was calculated as the square root of Simpson's diversity index across productive rearrangements. Held by TCRdb, this immuneACCESS table contains in-frame sequences only and omits some clones. Under half of the omission traces to an unresolved V gene where checked; the cause of the rest is unknown. The D gene and trimming were derived from the DNA, and the V and J assignments and clone size from that table. The sample data list a few hundred thousand clones, and more than 75% of these were observed just once. Roughly 1.9% of the sample is held by the ten biggest clonotypes.

In regard to this clone: The specificity of this receptor is unknown. Base qualities are not recorded, but no much larger clone differs from it by a single base.

Samples from volunteer blood donors who had recovered from COVID-19 were contributed by a second Seattle source. Collaborating institutions collected whole blood in K2EDTA tubes following their own protocols. For TCRbeta analysis, collaborator samples were shipped as frozen whole blood, as isolated PBMCs, or as DNA extracted from either sample type. This receptor was taken from a woman in her twenties or thirties who had recovered from COVID-19. This sequence uses TRBV6-5 and TRBJ2-1; TRBD2 lines up with 8 middle nucleotides. The sequencing input was peripheral blood. In nucleotides, the sequence is TGTGCCAGCAGTCACACTAGCGGTCCCGGTGATGAGCAGTTCTTC. It is translated as CASSHTSGPGDEQFF.